Reported below is one T cell receptor beta chain. Its antigen is as yet unknown. This specimen comes from a study of a mutant IDH1 vaccine in newly diagnosed glioma. Across the whole study: Vaccination started 4-6 weeks after radiotherapy alone, or with temozolomide cycles. Most patients had received both radiotherapy and temozolomide, the prior options being radiotherapy, temozolomide, or both.

TCRdb's table, derived via immunoSEQ multiplex PCR, lists solely in-frame clones and lacks some. The table records 75,000 to 80,000 clones, 90% to 95% of them present only once. Time point reported: week 5, during vaccination. Each dose delivered 300 ug of mutant IDH1 20-mer peptide subcutaneously with imiquimod. CDR3 size: 18 residues. V dropped 0 bases and J dropped 4 bases, with 19 bases sitting between them. CDR1 and CDR2 (germline): SGHDN, FVKESK. General study points: Changes in the top peripheral T cell clonotypes seemingly had no bearing on pseudoprogression.

The chain joins TRBV14 to TRBJ2-1; D is undetermined. The TCR comes from a woman aged 50 to 60 with glioma. The source material was PBMCs, sampled from a glioma patient whose treatment included an IDH1 peptide vaccine. This CDR3 reads CASSQETKYHFLYNEQFF. The CDR3 nucleotides read TGTGCCAGCAGCCAAGAAACTAAGTATCACTTTTTATACAATGAGCAGTTCTTC.